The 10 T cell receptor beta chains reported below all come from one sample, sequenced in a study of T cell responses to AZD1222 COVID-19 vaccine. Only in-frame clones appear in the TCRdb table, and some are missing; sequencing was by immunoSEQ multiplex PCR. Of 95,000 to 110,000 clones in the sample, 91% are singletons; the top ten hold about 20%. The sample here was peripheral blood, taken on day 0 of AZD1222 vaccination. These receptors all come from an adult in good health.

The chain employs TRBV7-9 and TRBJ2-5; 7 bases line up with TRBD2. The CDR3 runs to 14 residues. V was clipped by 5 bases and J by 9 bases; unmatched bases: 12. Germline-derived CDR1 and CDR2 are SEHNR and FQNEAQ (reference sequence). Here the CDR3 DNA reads TGTGCCAGCAGCCAAACTAGCGAGGAGGTCGCCCAGTACTTC. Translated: CASSQTSEEVAQYF.

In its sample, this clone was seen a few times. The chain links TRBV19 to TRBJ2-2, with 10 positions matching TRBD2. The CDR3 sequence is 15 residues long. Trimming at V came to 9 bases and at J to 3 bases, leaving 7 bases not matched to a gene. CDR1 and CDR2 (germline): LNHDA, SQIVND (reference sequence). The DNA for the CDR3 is TGTGCCAGCACGCCGCTAGCGGGGGACACCGGGGAGCTGTTTTTT. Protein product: CASTPLAGDTGELFF.

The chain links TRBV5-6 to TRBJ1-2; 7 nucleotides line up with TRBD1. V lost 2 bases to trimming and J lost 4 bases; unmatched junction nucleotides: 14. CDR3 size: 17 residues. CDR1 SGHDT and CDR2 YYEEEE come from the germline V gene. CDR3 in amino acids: CASSFNFFGTEVYGYTF. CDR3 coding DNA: TGTGCCAGCAGCTTTAACTTCTTCGGGACAGAAGTCTATGGCTACACCTTC.

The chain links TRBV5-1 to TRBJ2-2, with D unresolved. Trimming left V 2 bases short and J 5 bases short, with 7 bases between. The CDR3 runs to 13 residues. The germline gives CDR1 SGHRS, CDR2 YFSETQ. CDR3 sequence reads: CASSFGATGELFF. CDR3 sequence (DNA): TGCGCCAGCAGCTTTGGTGCGACCGGGGAGCTGTTTTTT.

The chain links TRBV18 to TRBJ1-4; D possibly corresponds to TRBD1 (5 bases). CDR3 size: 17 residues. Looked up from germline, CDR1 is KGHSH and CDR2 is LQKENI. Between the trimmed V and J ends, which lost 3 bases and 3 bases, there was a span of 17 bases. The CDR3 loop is CASSPRALGVSNEKLFF. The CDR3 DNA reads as TGTGCCAGCTCACCTAGAGCGCTAGGGGTCTCTAATGAAAAACTGTTTTTT.

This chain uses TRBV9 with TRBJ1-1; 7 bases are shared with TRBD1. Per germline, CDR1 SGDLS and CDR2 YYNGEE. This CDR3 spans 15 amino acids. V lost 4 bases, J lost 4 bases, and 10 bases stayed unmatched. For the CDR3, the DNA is TGTGCCAGCAGCCCCTTACAGGGGCTAAGCACTGAAGCTTTCTTT. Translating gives CASSPLQGLSTEAFF.

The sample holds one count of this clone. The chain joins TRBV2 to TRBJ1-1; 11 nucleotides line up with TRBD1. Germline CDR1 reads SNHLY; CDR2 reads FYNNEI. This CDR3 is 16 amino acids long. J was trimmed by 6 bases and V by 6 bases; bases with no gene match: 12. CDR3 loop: CASRAGTGGARAEAFF. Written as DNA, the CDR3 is TGTGCCAGCAGGGCGGGGACAGGGGGAGCAAGGGCTGAAGCTTTCTTT.

CDR3 amino acids: CAISEGTWNSGANVLTF. The CDR3 DNA is TGTGCCATCAGTGAGGGTACATGGAACTCTGGGGCCAACGTCCTGACTTTC. The rearrangement uses TRBV10-3 and TRBJ2-6; D call uncertain. The CDR3 loop spans 17 amino acids. Trimming pared 2 bases from V and 0 bases from J, leaving 11 bases between. CDR1 and CDR2 from the germline V gene are ENHRY and SYGVKD.

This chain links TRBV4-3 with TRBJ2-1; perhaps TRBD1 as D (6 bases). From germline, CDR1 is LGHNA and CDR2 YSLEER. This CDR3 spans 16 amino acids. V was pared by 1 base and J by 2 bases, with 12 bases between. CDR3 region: CASSQGGRGAYNEQFF. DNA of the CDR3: TGCGCCAGCAGCCAAGGGGGCAGGGGTGCCTACAATGAGCAGTTCTTC.

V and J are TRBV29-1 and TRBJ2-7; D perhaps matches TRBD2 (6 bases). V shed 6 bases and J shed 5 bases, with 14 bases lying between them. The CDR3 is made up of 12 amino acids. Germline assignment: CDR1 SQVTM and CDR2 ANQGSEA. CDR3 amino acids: CSVLRDSNEQYF. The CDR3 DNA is TGCAGCGTCCTCCGGGACTCTAACGAGCAGTACTTC.